This record covers a single T cell receptor beta chain. This record belongs to a study of blood T cell repertoires in COVID-19. Background on the study: Italy, Spain and the United States were the sources of the convalescent and acute COVID-19 samples. From T cells, B-cell-depleted T cells, or PBMCs came the material, which was cDNA or gDNA.

The germline V and J ends were trimmed by 6 bases and 3 bases, with 14 bases remaining between them. The CDR3 sequence is 14 residues long. Germline CDR1 LGHNA, CDR2 YNFKEQ. Original processing notes: The authors estimated nucleated cell counts from reference gene primer amplification. The assay was immunoSEQ multiplex PCR, and TCRdb's table has in-frame clones only and misses some. The V and J calls and clone size are taken from that table; D and trimming were inferred from the DNA. Here the sample spans about 400,000 clones, 70% to 90% being singletons. This TCR was sampled from a man in his forties with acute or convalescent COVID-19. The V gene is TRBV4-2, the J gene TRBJ1-2, with TRBD1 as a possible D gene (5 bases). The sequenced sample consisted of peripheral blood. The CDR3 sequence is CASRIQADHYGYTF. In nucleotides, the CDR3 is TGTGCCAGCAGGATACAGGCGGACCACTATGGCTACACCTTC.